This TCR beta chain was recovered during a study of tumor-infiltrating lymphocytes in primary liver carcinoma. Bulk tissue was left unsorted, and RNA and DNA were co-extracted from about 20-30 mg of it. The researchers produced TCR beta cDNA from roughly 550 ng total RNA with a constant-region primer. It was through three nested multiplex PCR rounds of slightly modified ARM-PCR that TCR beta libraries arose. Researchers ran the first two PCR rounds for approximately 9 cycles each with TRBV1-TRBV30 forward primers and a C-beta reverse primer. MiXCR, run by TCRdb on the multiplex PCR reads, gives a single entry per CDR3 protein. The sample contains approximately 47,000 distinct CDR3 sequences, around three quarters of which appear only once. The V and J ends lost 6 bases and 6 bases, in that order; junction bases with no gene match: 9. CDR3 length equals 14 residues. Germline loops: CDR1 SNHLY, CDR2 FYNNEI.

With respect to this clonotype: The CDR3 carries no conserved terminal phenylalanine or tryptophan, so it likely arises from a read error.

The source is a man aged 40-49 years with primary liver carcinoma and hepatitis B virus infection. V usage is TRBV2 and J usage is TRBJ2-7, with 9 bases that match TRBD1. Sequencing was performed on liver tumor tissue from sampling region 3. The subset was: tumor region T3, left-lateral pole. CDR3 bases: TGTGCCAGCAGCCTGTTAGGGACAGGGCTCGAGCAGTACTTG. As protein: CASSLLGTGLEQYL.